These 18 T cell receptor beta chains came from one sample sequenced in a study of T cells in Graves' hyperthyroidism and ophthalmopathy. The source material, RNA transcripts, was used to amplify TCR beta CDR3 regions. The HTBI set primed first-round TCR CDR3 RT-PCR. TCRdb reanalysed the multiplex PCR reads using MiXCR and keeps one entry per CDR3 protein. Of around 300,000 distinct CDR3 sequences listed, about an eighth are singletons. Sample: blood. Receptors were obtained from a woman in her thirties or forties with Graves' hyperthyroidism.

At least ten counts were recorded for this clonotype. The chain joins TRBV2 to TRBJ2-5; 10 bases line up with TRBD1. The trim removed 3 bases at V and 3 bases at J, leaving 4 bases unmatched. The CDR3 spans 15 residues. The germline V gene has CDR1 SNHLY and CDR2 FYNNEI. Written as DNA, the CDR3 is TGTGCCAGCAGTGAGCGACAGGGGGCTAAAGAGACCCAGTACTTC. Its translation is CASSERQGAKETQYF.

This clonotype was counted many times. The chain uses TRBV7-6 and TRBJ1-1; D is uncertain. The CDR3 length is 13 residues. CDR1 and CDR2 from the germline V gene are SGHVS and FNYEAQ. V lost 5 bases and J 2 bases, leaving 9 bases between the germline ends. The CDR3, as DNA: TGTGCCAGCAGCACCCGACAAAACACTGAAGCTTTCTTT. As protein: CASSTRQNTEAFF. The full variable domain, completed using reference TRBV7-6 and TRBJ1-1, is GAGVSQSPRYKVTKRGQDVALRCDPISGHVSLYWYRQALGQGPEFLTYFNYEAQQDKSGLPNDRFSAERPEGSISTLTIQRTEQRDSAMYRCASSTRQNTEAFFGQGTRLTVV.

The V gene is TRBV14, the J gene TRBJ2-7; TRBD2 aligns across 7 bases. The CDR3 runs to 17 residues. The junction had 13 bases not matched to a gene; V was cut back by 1 base and J by 4 bases. Germline V gene sequence: CDR1 SGHDN, CDR2 FVKESK. CDR3 coding DNA: TGTGCCAGCAGCCAAGTTCAGGGACTACCAAGTCGGTACGAGCAGTACTTC. Translation: CASSQVQGLPSRYEQYF.

The sample holds many counts of this clonotype. The gene calls are TRBV20-1 and TRBJ2-2; possible D gene TRBD1, 5 bases. CDR3 length equals 14 residues. Trimming left V 5 bases short and J 5 bases short, with 15 bases between. The germline CDR1 and CDR2 sequences are DFQATT and SNEGSKA (reference sequence). CDR3 in amino acids: CSAQQAPGTGELFF. The DNA of the CDR3 is TGCAGTGCTCAGCAGGCCCCAGGGACCGGGGAGCTGTTTTTT.

This clonotype was seen ten or more times. The rearrangement links TRBV12-3 or TRBV12-4 to TRBJ1-2; TRBD1 might be the D (5 bases). The CDR3 is 13 amino acids. Trimming cost V 6 bases and J 7 bases, with 15 bases left between them. The CDR3 here is CASSPPGLAGYTF. The CDR3 DNA follows: TGTGCCAGCAGCCCCCCAGGGCTAGCTGGCTACACCTTC.

This clonotype appeared a few times. The chain links TRBV18 to TRBJ2-7; TRBD2 is a possible D gene (5 bases). In germline, CDR1 is KGHSH, CDR2 LQKENI. The CDR3 sequence is 14 residues long. Trimming pared 0 bases from V and 1 base from J, leaving 7 bases between. The CDR3 DNA reads as TGTGCCAGCTCACCACCTAGCGCTTCCTACGAGCAGTACTTC. Encoded protein: CASSPPSASYEQYF.

This clonotype appeared many times. The chain employs TRBV12-3 or TRBV12-4 and TRBJ1-5, with unresolved D. The CDR3 sequence is 14 residues long. V was trimmed by 7 bases and J by 6 bases, leaving 16 bases between them. CDR3 coding DNA: TGTGCCAGCACTCTGGACCTACCGGGTCAGCCCCAGCATTTT. Protein: CASTLDLPGQPQHF.

The table lists this clonotype with many counts. The genes are TRBV6-1 and TRBJ1-2, with 9 bases lining up with TRBD1. The trim removed 3 bases at V and 6 bases at J, leaving 5 bases unmatched. Germline V gives CDR1 MNHNS, CDR2 SASEGT. This CDR3 is 14 amino acids long. CDR3 bases: TGTGCCAGCAGTGACTGGCGGGACAGGGATGGCTACACCTTC. It specifies CASSDWRDRDGYTF.

In this sample, this clonotype turned up many times. The chain combines TRBV5-8 with TRBJ2-1, with 14 bases lining up with TRBD2. The CDR3 runs to 15 residues. Germline lookup yields CDR1 SGHTS and CDR2 YDEGEE. Losses at the gene ends were 4 bases for V and 9 bases for J; bases not matched to a gene: 6. The DNA for the CDR3 is TGTGCCAGCAGCATCCCGACTAGCGGGAGGGGTGAGCAGTTCTTC. This codes for CASSIPTSGRGEQFF.

There are many counts of this clonotype. This chain joins TRBV20-1 and TRBJ1-2, with 10 bases that match TRBD1. V lost 3 bases, J lost 5 bases, and 6 bases stayed unmatched. Per the germline V gene, CDR1 is DFQATT and CDR2 is SNEGSKA (reference sequence). CDR3 length: 14 residues. The CDR3 reads CSARDRGKQYGYTF. In DNA, the CDR3 is TGCAGTGCTAGGGACAGGGGGAAACAATATGGCTACACCTTC.

This clonotype has a count of ten or more. V gene TRBV7-2 combines with J gene TRBJ1-2; a weak D match, TRBD1 (6 bases). From germline, CDR1 is SGHTA and CDR2 FQGNSA. Trimming removed 5 bases from V and 2 bases from J, with 21 bases in between. CDR3 length equals 17 residues. DNA for the CDR3: TGTGCCAGCAGCCGGGGGTGGGGGACACCGTCGAACTATGGCTACACCTTC. Translation gives CASSRGWGTPSNYGYTF.

The chain carries TRBV19 and TRBJ2-3; D may correspond to TRBD1 or TRBD2 (5 bases each). The V gene's germline CDR1 is LNHDA and CDR2 SQIVND (reference sequence). V was trimmed by 3 bases and J by 4 bases, leaving 14 bases between them. The CDR3 contains 15 residues. CDR3 sequence reads: CASSISGTMPDTQYF. CDR3 DNA: TGTGCCAGTAGTATCTCCGGGACCATGCCAGATACGCAGTATTTT.

The count of this clonotype is one. The chain uses TRBV12-3 or TRBV12-4 and TRBJ2-7; 7 bases line up with TRBD2. This CDR3 has 14 amino acids. Germline trimming cut 7 bases from V and 6 bases from J; bases unmatched to any gene: 12. The CDR3 spells CASTTTSLPSEQYF. DNA of the CDR3: TGTGCCAGCACCACGACTAGCCTGCCTTCCGAGCAGTACTTC.

This clonotype was seen at least ten times. The gene calls are TRBV6-1 and TRBJ1-1; D ambiguous. Trimming removed 6 bases from V and 7 bases from J, with 15 bases in between. The length of the CDR3 is 13 residues. CDR1 is MNHNS, CDR2 SASEGT, per germline. The DNA of the CDR3 is TGTGCCAGCAGGCGCGGGAAGATTAATGAAGCTTTCTTT. Its protein is CASRRGKINEAFF.

The rearrangement links TRBV2 to TRBJ2-7; 10 bases agree with TRBD2. Looked up from germline, CDR1 is SNHLY and CDR2 is FYNNEI. The CDR3 runs to 15 residues. J gave up 5 bases and V 3 bases, and 7 bases lay outside the gene matches. The CDR3, as DNA: TGTGCCAGCAGTGAGCAGGGACTAGCGTCTAACGAGCAGTACTTC. This sequence encodes CASSEQGLASNEQYF.

This clonotype was seen a few times. The rearrangement links TRBV18 to TRBJ2-2; possible D gene TRBD1, 6 bases. The CDR3 totals 15 residues. The V gene lost 2 bases and the J gene lost 3 bases, with 10 bases spanning the gap. Germline V CDR1 and CDR2: KGHSH, LQKENI. The CDR3 bases are TGTGCCAGCTCACCAGAGACAGGCTACACCGGGGAGCTGTTTTTT. Translated, it gives CASSPETGYTGELFF.

This clonotype showed up just a few times. V gene TRBV5-1 combines with J gene TRBJ2-6; TRBD1 or TRBD2 may be the D gene (7 bases each). Per the germline V gene, CDR1 is SGHRS and CDR2 is YFSETQ. The CDR3 runs to 18 residues. V was shortened by 3 bases and J by 2 bases, with 18 bases between the two germline ends. As DNA, the CDR3 is TGCGCCAGCAGCTCGTTACAGGGGAGGGTGACTGGGGCCAACGTCCTGACTTTC. The encoded protein is CASSSLQGRVTGANVLTF.

V is TRBV7-8 and J is TRBJ2-2, with 14 bases fitting TRBD2. Germline assignment: CDR1 SGHVS and CDR2 FQNEAQ. The CDR3 loop spans 16 amino acids. The V gene end was trimmed by 9 bases and the J gene end by 6 bases; junction bases not matched to a gene: 9. CDR3 nucleotide sequence: TGTGCCAGTCCTATAGGGACTAGCGGGAGCCCCGGGGAGCTGTTTTTT. Translation: CASPIGTSGSPGELFF. Complete variable domain (other parts from reference TRBV7-8 and TRBJ2-2): GAGVSQSPRYKVAKRGQDVALRCDPISGHVSLFWYQQALGQGPEFLTYFQNEAQLDKSGLPSDRFFAERPEGSVSTLKIQRTQQEDSAVYLCASPIGTSGSPGELFFGEGSRLTVL.